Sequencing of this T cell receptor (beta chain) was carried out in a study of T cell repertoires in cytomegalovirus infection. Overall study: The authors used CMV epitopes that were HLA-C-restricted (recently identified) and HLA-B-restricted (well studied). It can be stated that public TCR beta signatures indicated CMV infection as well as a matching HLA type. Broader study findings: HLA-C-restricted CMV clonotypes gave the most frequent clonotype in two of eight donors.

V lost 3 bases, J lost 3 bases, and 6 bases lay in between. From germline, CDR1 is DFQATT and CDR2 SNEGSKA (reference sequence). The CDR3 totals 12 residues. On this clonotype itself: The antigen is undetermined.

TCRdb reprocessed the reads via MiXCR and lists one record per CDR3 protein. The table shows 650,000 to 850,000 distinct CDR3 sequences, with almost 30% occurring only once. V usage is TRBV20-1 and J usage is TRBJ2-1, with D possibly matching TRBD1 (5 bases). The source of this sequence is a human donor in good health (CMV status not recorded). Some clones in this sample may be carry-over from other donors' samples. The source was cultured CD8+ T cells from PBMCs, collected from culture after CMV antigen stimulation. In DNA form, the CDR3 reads TGCAGTGCTAGCACAGGCTACAATGAGCAGTTCTTC. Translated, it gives CSASTGYNEQFF.